The clone carrying this TCR beta chain was seen repeatedly, ten times or more. TCRdb recomputed calls from the 5' RACE reads with MiXCR, one row per CDR3 protein. The table lists 250,000 to 350,000 distinct CDR3 sequences, 3.5% to 4.5% of them singletons. This specimen comes from a study of T cells after yellow fever vaccination. V lost 3 bases and J 1 base, leaving 6 bases between the germline ends. The CDR3 is 13 amino acids. Germline assignment: CDR1 SGHTA and CDR2 FQGNSA. The source is a man aged 18 to 29 who received the YFV17D yellow fever vaccine. The rearrangement links TRBV7-2 to TRBJ2-5, with D uncertain. This specimen was PBMCs, taken 15 days after the yellow fever booster vaccination. In DNA form, the CDR3 reads TGTGCCAGCAGCTTCCAGTCCCAAGAGACCCAGTACTTC. Its translation is CASSFQSQETQYF.